The 28 T cell receptor beta chains below all came from one sample that was sequenced in a study of vaccination and CD4 T cells after COVID-19. Each CDR3 protein is one row after TCRdb ran MiXCR on the PCR reads. Of around 14,000 distinct CDR3 sequences in the sample, roughly three quarters were seen once. The source was CD4+ T cells from blood, collected after SARS-CoV-2 vaccination. The source of these receptors is a human donor who had recovered from COVID-19.

The chain combines TRBV20-1 with TRBJ1-1; D is possibly TRBD1 (5 bases). The V end was cut by 3 bases, the J end by 0 bases, with 11 bases between. This CDR3 is 14 amino acids long. Germline assignment: CDR1 DFQATT and CDR2 SNEGSKA (reference sequence). The chain's CDR3 is CSARAGSMNTEAFF. CDR3 bases: TGCAGTGCTAGGGCAGGGTCCATGAACACTGAAGCTTTCTTT.

The chain carries TRBV9 and TRBJ2-2, with D maybe TRBD2 (6 bases). Germline V gives CDR1 SGDLS, CDR2 YYNGEE. This CDR3 is 16 amino acids long. Between the trimmed V and J ends, which lost 5 bases and 0 bases, there was a span of 14 bases. CDR3 amino acids: CASSVWGVTNTGELFF. Written as DNA, the CDR3 is TGTGCCAGCAGTGTTTGGGGGGTTACGAACACCGGGGAGCTGTTTTTT.

The V call is TRBV7-7, the J call TRBJ2-5; the D call may be TRBD1 or TRBD2 (6 bases each). This CDR3 has 20 residues. The germline V gene encodes CDR1 SSHAT and CDR2 FNYEAQ (reference sequence). The V end was cut by 3 bases, the J end by 2 bases, with 28 bases between. The CDR3 DNA sequence: TGTGCCAGCAGCTTCCGACCCCAGAGGGGGGTGCAGGGTTTACAAGAGACCCAGTACTTC. It specifies CASSFRPQRGVQGLQETQYF.

This clonotype was observed a few times. The chain links TRBV7-2 to TRBJ1-5; 7 nucleotides agree with TRBD1. The CDR3 covers 16 residues. The junction had 4 bases not matched to a gene; V was cut back by 2 bases and J by 0 bases. Germline loops: CDR1 SGHTA, CDR2 FQGNSA. Written as DNA, the CDR3 is TGTGCCAGCAGCTTATACAGGGGACTTAGCAATCAGCCCCAGCATTTT. Its protein is CASSLYRGLSNQPQHF.

V and J are TRBV20-1 and TRBJ2-7; 8 bases are a match to TRBD2. The CDR3 is made up of 14 amino acids. Germline V CDR1 and CDR2: DFQATT, SNEGSKA (reference sequence). J was trimmed by 4 bases and V by 5 bases; bases with no gene match: 10. CDR3 nucleotides: TGCAGTGCTCTGAGTGGACTAGCCCATTACGAGCAGTACTTC. Amino acids: CSALSGLAHYEQYF.

V usage is TRBV24-1 and J usage is TRBJ2-5; 8 bases line up with TRBD1. Germline V gene sequence: CDR1 KGHDR, CDR2 SFDVKD. Trimming at V came to 3 bases and at J to 5 bases, leaving 4 bases not matched to a gene. The CDR3 consists of 14 residues. The CDR3 nucleotides read TGTGCCACCAGTGATGGACAGGGATCCGAGACCCAGTACTTC. Translation gives CATSDGQGSETQYF.

This clonotype has only a few counts. The chain has TRBV15 and TRBJ1-1; perhaps TRBD1 as D (5 bases). There are 12 residues in the CDR3. Germline lookup yields CDR1 LNHNV and CDR2 YYDKDF (reference sequence). The V gene lost 3 bases and the J gene lost 4 bases, with 6 bases spanning the gap. The CDR3 sequence is CATSRRGTEAFF. The CDR3 DNA sequence: TGTGCCACCAGCAGGAGGGGCACTGAAGCTTTCTTT.

This rearrangement joins TRBV2 to TRBJ1-5; 10 bases agree with TRBD1. Germline lookup yields CDR1 SNHLY and CDR2 FYNNEI. There are 14 residues in the CDR3. V lost 6 bases and J lost 6; bases outside the gene matches: 5. Written as DNA, the CDR3 is TGTGCCAGCAGGCGACAGGGGGCTACTCAGCCCCAGCATTTT. It specifies CASRRQGATQPQHF.

The CDR3 spells CSARDLGPSTYNEQFF. The CDR3 DNA follows: TGCAGTGCTAGAGATCTTGGCCCAAGCACGTACAATGAGCAGTTCTTC. The chain joins TRBV20-1 to TRBJ2-1; no definite D call. The CDR3 spans 16 residues. CDR1 is DFQATT and CDR2 is SNEGSKA in the germline V gene (reference sequence). Trimming stripped 0 bases from V and 4 bases from J, with 16 bases between.

The gene calls are TRBV10-3 and TRBJ1-2, with 10 bases identical to TRBD1. V shed 3 bases, J shed 6 bases, and the junction held 13 bases outside the gene matches. The CDR3 extends over 17 amino acids. CDR1 and CDR2 (germline): ENHRY, SYGVKD. The chain's CDR3 is CAISDARRQGAPHGYTF. The CDR3 nucleotides are TGTGCCATCAGTGATGCTCGGAGACAGGGGGCGCCTCATGGCTACACCTTC.

The chain uses TRBV28 and TRBJ2-7, with 9 bases identical to TRBD2. The junction had 7 bases not matched to a gene; V was cut back by 3 bases and J by 7 bases. The CDR3 totals 14 residues. Germline lookup yields CDR1 MDHEN and CDR2 SYDVKM. CDR3 nucleotide sequence: TGTGCCAGCAGTTTCTCTAGCGGGATGAGGGAGCAGTACTTC. Translating it yields CASSFSSGMREQYF. Full variable domain (remainder filled in from reference TRBV28 and TRBJ2-7): DVKVTQSSRYLVKRTGEKVFLECVQDMDHENMFWYRQDPGLGLRLIYFSYDVKMKEKGDIPEGYSVSREKKERFSLILESASTNQTSMYLCASSFSSGMREQYFGPGTRLTVT.

CDR3 sequence: CASSLGAVSGRVETQYF. The CDR3 DNA follows: TGTGCCAGCAGCTTAGGGGCCGTTAGCGGGAGAGTGGAGACCCAGTACTTC. The chain has TRBV11-2 and TRBJ2-5, with 9 positions matching TRBD2. Trimming at V came to 1 base and at J to 5 bases, leaving 11 bases not matched to a gene. The CDR3 has 17 amino acids. The V gene's germline CDR1 is SGHAT and CDR2 FQNNGV.

This chain uses TRBV5-4 with TRBJ2-3; 7 bases fit TRBD2. CDR1 and CDR2 from the germline V gene are SGHNT and YYREEE (reference sequence). V dropped 4 bases and J dropped 0; count of bases not matched to a gene: 8. This CDR3 is 16 amino acids long. The CDR3 region is CASSPTSSTSTDTQYF. The CDR3 DNA follows: TGTGCCAGCAGCCCGACTAGCTCTACTAGCACAGATACGCAGTATTTT.

Only one count was recorded for this clonotype. The V gene is TRBV6-2 or TRBV6-3, the J gene TRBJ2-1; no clear D gene. The CDR3 has 14 residues. CDR1 is MNHEY and CDR2 is SVGEGT in the germline V gene. V gave up 2 bases and J gave up 7 bases, with 12 bases separating them. CDR3 residues: CASSYRGLGNEQFF. In nucleotides, the CDR3 is TGTGCCAGCAGTTACAGAGGATTGGGTAATGAGCAGTTCTTC.

CDR3 sequence: CASSLLVDTQYF. CDR3 sequence (DNA): TGTGCCAGCAGCTTATTGGTAGATACGCAGTATTTT. This chain links TRBV7-9 with TRBJ2-3; no reliable D call. The germline gives CDR1 SEHNR, CDR2 FQNEAQ (reference sequence). The V gene lost 2 bases and the J gene lost 5 bases, with 5 bases spanning the gap. The CDR3 has 12 amino acids.

The table lists this clonotype with a few counts. The gene calls are TRBV20-1 and TRBJ2-2; the D gene is possibly TRBD2 (6 bases). The CDR3 extends over 14 amino acids. Germline V gene sequence: CDR1 DFQATT, CDR2 SNEGSKA (reference sequence). Trimming took off 6 bases at V and 2 bases at J, with 13 bases between the two ends. This chain's CDR3 is CSAKRGTNTGELFF. The CDR3, as DNA: TGCAGTGCCAAACGTGGGACTAACACCGGGGAGCTGTTTTTT.

A few counts support this clonotype. The V call is TRBV20-1, the J call TRBJ1-3; D uncertain. V lost 0 bases and J lost 8, with 14 bases in between. CDR3 length equals 14 residues. Germline CDR1 DFQATT, CDR2 SNEGSKA (reference sequence). In DNA form, the CDR3 reads TGCAGTGCTAGAGACTTTTTGGGGAAGGACACCATATATTTT. Amino acids: CSARDFLGKDTIYF.

This clonotype was picked up one time. The chain combines TRBV20-1 with TRBJ2-6; 9 bases match TRBD2. The CDR3 runs 16 residues. The germline V gene encodes CDR1 DFQATT and CDR2 SNEGSKA (reference sequence). J gave up 0 bases and V 5 bases, and 5 bases lay outside the gene matches. CDR3: CSAGLATHSGANVLTF. The CDR3, as DNA: TGCAGTGCTGGACTAGCGACCCACTCTGGGGCCAACGTCCTGACTTTC.

This rearrangement joins TRBV19 to TRBJ2-5, with a tentative D call TRBD1 (5 bases). CDR1 is LNHDA, CDR2 SQIVND, per germline (reference sequence). Trimming took off 3 bases at V and 4 bases at J, with 21 bases between the two ends. This CDR3 spans 17 amino acids. The CDR3 protein is CASSIGWGRVPGETQYF. The CDR3 DNA sequence: TGTGCCAGTAGTATCGGTTGGGGCAGGGTCCCCGGAGAGACCCAGTACTTC.

This chain uses TRBV28 with TRBJ1-2; no clear D gene. CDR3 length equals 13 residues. V gave up 3 bases and J gave up 2 bases, with 7 bases separating them. CDR1 and CDR2 from the germline V gene are MDHEN and SYDVKM. Here the CDR3 reads CASSFTENYGYTF. In nucleotides, the CDR3 is TGTGCCAGCAGTTTCACAGAAAACTATGGCTACACCTTC.

J is TRBJ2-2 and V is TRBV4-1; possibly TRBD2 for D (6 bases). Germline CDR1 reads MGHRA; CDR2 reads YSYEKL. V dropped 1 base and J dropped 0 bases, with 12 bases sitting between them. CDR3 length: 17 amino acids. CDR3 bases: TGCGCCAGCAGCCAAGGGAGGGCCAGAGCGAACACCGGGGAGCTGTTTTTT. It is translated as CASSQGRARANTGELFF.

The chain employs TRBV6-4 and TRBJ1-2; D possibly corresponds to TRBD1 (6 bases). The CDR3 consists of 18 residues. The V gene's germline CDR1 is MRHNA and CDR2 SNTAGT. With 3 bases removed from V and 4 bases from J, the gap between germline ends came to 24 bases. The CDR3 sequence is CASSESAAGVGAPYGYTF. CDR3 DNA: TGTGCCAGCAGTGAGTCAGCAGCTGGGGTGGGGGCACCCTATGGCTACACCTTC.

This clonotype was detected a few times. V is TRBV24-1 and J is TRBJ2-5, with TRBD1 matching 12 bases. CDR1 is KGHDR, CDR2 SFDVKD, per germline. The CDR3 contains 14 residues. The trim removed 9 bases at V and 5 bases at J, leaving 6 bases unmatched. The CDR3 here is CATGGQGAEETQYF. In DNA, the CDR3 is TGTGCCACCGGGGGACAGGGGGCGGAGGAGACCCAGTACTTC.

The J gene is TRBJ2-1, the V gene TRBV20-1, with D perhaps assigned TRBD1 or TRBD2 (7 bases each). Germline CDR1 reads DFQATT; CDR2 reads SNEGSKA (reference sequence). The ends were cut back, 3 bases at V and 2 bases at J, with 14 bases in the middle. This CDR3 is built from 15 residues. CDR3 sequence (DNA): TGCAGTGCTAGCCGACAGGGACTAACCTACAATGAGCAGTTCTTC. Translating gives CSASRQGLTYNEQFF.

The rearrangement links TRBV6-5 to TRBJ1-2, with TRBD1 as a possible D gene (6 bases). Germline V CDR1 and CDR2: MNHEY, SVGAGI. V shed 0 bases and J shed 4 bases, with 12 bases lying between them. The CDR3 runs to 15 residues. CDR3 DNA sequence: TGTGCCAGCAGTTACTCCCCGGAACAGGGCTATGGCTACACCTTC. This gives the protein CASSYSPEQGYGYTF.

This clonotype was seen only a few times. The J gene is TRBJ1-3, the V gene TRBV6-5, with a tentative D call TRBD1 (5 bases). The V and J ends lost 2 bases and 4 bases respectively, with 9 bases between them. This CDR3 is 14 amino acids long. Germline CDR1 and CDR2: MNHEY and SVGAGI. The CDR3 coding sequence is TGTGCCAGCAGTTACACGGGACTCGGAAACACCATATATTTT. Its translation: CASSYTGLGNTIYF.

The rearrangement links TRBV6-1 to TRBJ2-7, with 7 bases that match TRBD1. The germline V gene encodes CDR1 MNHNS and CDR2 SASEGT. J gave up 3 bases and V 5 bases, and 7 bases lay outside the gene matches. The CDR3 is 14 amino acids. The CDR3 DNA is TGTGCCAGCAGTCACCGGACAGGAAGCTACGAGCAGTACTTC. The encoded protein is CASSHRTGSYEQYF.

The chain joins TRBV11-3 to TRBJ1-1; TRBD1 is a possible D gene (5 bases). This CDR3 contains 16 residues. V was clipped by 0 bases and J by 5 bases, with 16 bases between them. Germline lookup yields CDR1 SGHNT and CDR2 YENEEA. CDR3 region: CASSLDGRGGSTEAFF. CDR3 nucleotides: TGTGCCAGCAGCTTAGATGGAAGGGGCGGAAGTACTGAAGCTTTCTTT.